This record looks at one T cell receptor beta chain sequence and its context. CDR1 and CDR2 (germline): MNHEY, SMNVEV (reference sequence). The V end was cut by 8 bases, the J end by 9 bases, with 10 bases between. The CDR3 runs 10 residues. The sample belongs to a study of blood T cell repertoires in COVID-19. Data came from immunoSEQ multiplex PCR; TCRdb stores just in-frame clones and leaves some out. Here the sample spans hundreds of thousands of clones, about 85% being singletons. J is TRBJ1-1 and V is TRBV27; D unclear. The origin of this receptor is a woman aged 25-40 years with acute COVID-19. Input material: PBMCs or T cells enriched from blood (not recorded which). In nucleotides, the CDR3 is TGTGCCAGCGGGTCTGGGCAAGCTTTCTTT. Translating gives CASGSGQAFF.